This TCR beta chain was observed in a study of T cells in tuberculosis. Produced via immunoSEQ multiplex PCR; TCRdb's table is partial and in-frame only. The sample includes 7,400 or so clones, roughly 94% of them seen just once. V was shortened by 1 base and J by 9 bases, with 12 bases between the two germline ends. From germline, CDR1 is LGHNA and CDR2 YNFKEQ. This CDR3 region has 13 residues. Unsorted cryopreserved PBMC were sequenced, averaging approximately 100,000 T cells per clinical donor. The rearrangement joins TRBV4-2 to TRBJ1-2; maybe TRBD1 (6 bases). The sequence was obtained from an adult with tuberculosis. Sequencing input: PBMCs. The CDR3 bases are TGTGCCAGCAGCCAAGGAGGCTGGGGGCGCTACACCTTC. Its protein product is CASSQGGWGRYTF.